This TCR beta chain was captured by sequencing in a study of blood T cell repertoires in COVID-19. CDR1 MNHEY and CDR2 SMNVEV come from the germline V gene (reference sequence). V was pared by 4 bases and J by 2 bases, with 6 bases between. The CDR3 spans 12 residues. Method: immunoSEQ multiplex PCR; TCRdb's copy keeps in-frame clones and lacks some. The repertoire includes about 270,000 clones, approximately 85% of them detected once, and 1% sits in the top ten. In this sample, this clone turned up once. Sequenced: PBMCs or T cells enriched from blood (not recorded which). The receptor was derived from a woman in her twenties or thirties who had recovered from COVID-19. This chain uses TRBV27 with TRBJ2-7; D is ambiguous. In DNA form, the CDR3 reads TGTGCCAGCAGTTCTACCCCCTACGAGCAGTACTTC. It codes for CASSSTPYEQYF.